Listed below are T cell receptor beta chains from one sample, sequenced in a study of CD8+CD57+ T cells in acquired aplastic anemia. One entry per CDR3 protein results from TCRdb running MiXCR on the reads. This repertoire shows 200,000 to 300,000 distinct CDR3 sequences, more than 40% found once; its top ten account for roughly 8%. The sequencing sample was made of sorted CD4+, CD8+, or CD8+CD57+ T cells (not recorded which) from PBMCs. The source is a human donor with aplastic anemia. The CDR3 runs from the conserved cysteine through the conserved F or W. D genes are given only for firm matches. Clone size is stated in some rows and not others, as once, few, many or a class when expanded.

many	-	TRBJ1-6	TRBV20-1	CSAKVETPNSPLHF	TGCAGTGCCAAAGTTGAGACACCTAATTCACCCCTCCACTTT
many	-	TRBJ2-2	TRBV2	CAAQTGSTGELFF	TGTGCCGCCCAAACAGGGTCCACCGGGGAGCTGTTTTTT
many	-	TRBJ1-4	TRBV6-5	CASSYGRDEKLFF	TGTGCCAGCAGTTACGGCAGGGATGAAAAACTGTTTTTT
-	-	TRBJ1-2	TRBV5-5	CASSFQGGYTF	TGTGCCAGCAGCTTTCAGGGGGGCTACACCTTC
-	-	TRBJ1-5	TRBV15	CATSRDPDLRDQMQHF	TGTGCCACCAGCAGAGATCCGGACCTCCGCGATCAGATGCAGCATTTT
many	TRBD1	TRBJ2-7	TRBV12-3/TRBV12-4	CASSLVRLRTGAEQYF	TGTGCCAGCAGTTTAGTTCGCCTTCGGACAGGGGCCGAGCAGTACTTC
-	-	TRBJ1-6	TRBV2	CASSANSPLHF	TGTGCCAGCAGTGCGAATTCACCCCTCCACTTT
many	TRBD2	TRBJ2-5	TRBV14	CASSPRLAGPQETQYF	TGTGCCAGCAGCCCACGACTAGCGGGCCCACAAGAGACCCAGTACTTC
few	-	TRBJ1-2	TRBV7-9	CASSSEANYGYTF	TGTGCCAGCAGCTCAGAAGCTAACTATGGCTACACCTTC
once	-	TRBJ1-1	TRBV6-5	CASRQDSWSNTEAFF	TGTGCCAGCAGACAGGACAGCTGGTCGAACACTGAAGCTTTCTTT
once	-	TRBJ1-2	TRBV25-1	CASSDGWEGYGYTF	TGTGCCAGCAGTGATGGGTGGGAAGGCTATGGCTACACCTTC
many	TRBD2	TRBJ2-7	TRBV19	CASSIFLAGAYEQYF	TGTGCCAGTAGTATCTTCCTAGCGGGAGCCTACGAGCAGTACTTC
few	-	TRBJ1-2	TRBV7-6	CASSRQAWDGYTF	TGTGCCAGCAGCCGACAGGCCTGGGATGGCTACACCTTC
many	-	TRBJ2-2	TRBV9	CASRLGSGTGTGELFF	TGTGCCAGCAGACTAGGTTCGGGGACCGGCACCGGGGAGCTGTTTTTT
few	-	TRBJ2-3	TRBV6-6	CASSYSSKGQGIADTQYF	TGTGCCAGCAGTTACTCGAGTAAGGGGCAGGGTATAGCAGATACGCAGTATTTT
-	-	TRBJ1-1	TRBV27	CASNNQRATEAFF	TGTGCCAGCAACAATCAGAGGGCGACTGAAGCTTTCTTT
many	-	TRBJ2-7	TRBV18	CASSPRGSEQYF	TGTGCCAGCTCACCAAGAGGGAGCGAGCAGTACTTC
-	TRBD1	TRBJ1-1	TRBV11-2	CASSLEGTGYGTFF	TGTGCCAGCAGCTTAGAAGGGACAGGATACGGTACTTTCTTT
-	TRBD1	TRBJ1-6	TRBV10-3	CAISGTGFSPLHF	TGTGCCATCAGCGGGACAGGGTTTTCACCCCTCCACTTT
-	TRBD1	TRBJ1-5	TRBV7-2	CASSLAQGINQPQHF	TGTGCCAGCAGCTTAGCACAGGGGATTAATCAGCCCCAGCATTTT
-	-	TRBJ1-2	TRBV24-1	CATSDPMTPGGYTF	TGTGCCACCAGTGATCCCATGACCCCGGGAGGCTACACCTTC
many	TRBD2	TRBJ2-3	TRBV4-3	CASSQASGGDTQYF	TGCGCCAGCAGCCAGGCTAGCGGGGGGGATACGCAGTATTTT
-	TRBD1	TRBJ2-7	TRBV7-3	CASRQGQGYEQYF	TGTGCCAGCAGGCAGGGACAGGGTTACGAGCAGTACTTC
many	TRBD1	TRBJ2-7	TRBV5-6	CASSYPQGASYEQYF	TGTGCCAGCAGTTATCCACAGGGGGCAAGCTACGAGCAGTACTTC
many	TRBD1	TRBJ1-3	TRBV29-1	CSVVGAGQDFSGNTIYF	TGCAGCGTTGTGGGTGCGGGACAGGACTTCTCTGGAAACACCATATATTTT
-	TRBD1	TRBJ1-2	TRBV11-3	CASSIYRGYGYTF	TGTGCCAGCAGCATTTACAGGGGCTATGGCTACACCTTC
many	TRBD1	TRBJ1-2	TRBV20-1	CSARDPDRDATNYGYTF	TGCAGTGCTAGAGATCCGGACAGGGACGCTACTAACTATGGCTACACCTTC
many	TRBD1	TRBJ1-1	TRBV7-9	CASSQGGTEAFF	TGTGCCAGCAGCCAGGGGGGCACTGAAGCTTTCTTT
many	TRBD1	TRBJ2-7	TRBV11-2	CASSSNTGQGAREQYF	TGTGCCAGCAGCTCGAATACGGGACAGGGGGCTCGGGAGCAGTACTTC
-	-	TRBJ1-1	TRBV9	CASSAIEVGTEAFF	TGTGCCAGCAGCGCCATAGAGGTGGGCACTGAAGCTTTCTTT
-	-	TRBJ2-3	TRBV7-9	CASSLIAATDTQYF	TGTGCCAGCAGCCTGATAGCGGCCACAGATACGCAGTATTTT
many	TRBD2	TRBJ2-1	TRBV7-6	CASRDGTSGEEQFF	TGTGCCAGCCGCGATGGGACTAGCGGAGAGGAGCAGTTCTTC
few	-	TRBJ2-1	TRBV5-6	CASSFGGTEQFF	TGTGCCAGCAGCTTCGGAGGAACTGAGCAGTTCTTC
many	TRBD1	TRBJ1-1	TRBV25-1	CASSEGAGGMTEAFF	TGTGCCAGCAGTGAAGGTGCAGGGGGCATGACTGAAGCTTTCTTT
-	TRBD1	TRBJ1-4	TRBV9	CASSQDGWTGTDEKLFF	TGTGCCAGCAGCCAAGACGGGTGGACAGGGACGGATGAAAAACTGTTTTTT
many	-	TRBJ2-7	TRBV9	CASSGGDTYEQYF	TGTGCCAGCAGCGGAGGGGACACCTACGAGCAGTACTTC
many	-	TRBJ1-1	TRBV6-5	CASSHGLNTEAFF	TGTGCCAGCAGTCACGGGTTGAACACTGAAGCTTTCTTT
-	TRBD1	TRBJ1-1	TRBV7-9	CASSLRQGGEAFF	TGTGCCAGCAGCTTAAGACAGGGCGGCGAAGCTTTCTTT
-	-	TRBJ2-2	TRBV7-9	CASMWSTGELFF	TGTGCCAGCATGTGGTCCACCGGGGAGCTGTTTTTT
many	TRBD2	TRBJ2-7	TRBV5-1	CASSPGLAGYEQYF	TGCGCCAGCAGCCCCGGACTAGCGGGCTACGAGCAGTACTTC
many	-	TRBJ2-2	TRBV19	CASSDGLANTGELFF	TGTGCCAGTAGCGATGGACTGGCGAACACCGGGGAGCTGTTTTTT